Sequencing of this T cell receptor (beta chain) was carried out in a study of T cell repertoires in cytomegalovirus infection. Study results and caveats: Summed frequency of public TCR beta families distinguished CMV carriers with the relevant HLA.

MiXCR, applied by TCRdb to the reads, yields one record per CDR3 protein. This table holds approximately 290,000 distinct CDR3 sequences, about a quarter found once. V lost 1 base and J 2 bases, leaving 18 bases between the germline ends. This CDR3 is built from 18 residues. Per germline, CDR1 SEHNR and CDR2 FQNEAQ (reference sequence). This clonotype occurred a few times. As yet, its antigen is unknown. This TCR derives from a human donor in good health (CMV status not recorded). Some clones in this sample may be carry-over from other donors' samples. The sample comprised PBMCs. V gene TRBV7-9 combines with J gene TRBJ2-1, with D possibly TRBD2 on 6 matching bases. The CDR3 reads CASSLGPGLRFTYNEQFF. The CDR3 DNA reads TGTGCCAGCAGCTTAGGACCGGGACTCCGATTCACCTACAATGAGCAGTTCTTC. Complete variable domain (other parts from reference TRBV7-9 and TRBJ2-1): DTGVSQNPRHKITKRGQNVTFRCDPISEHNRLYWYRQTLGQGPEFLTYFQNEAQLEKSRLLSDRFSAERPKGSFSTLEIQRTEQGDSAMYLCASSLGPGLRFTYNEQFFGPGTRLTVL.